This T cell receptor (beta chain) is from a study of T-cell reconstitution after alpha-beta-depleted transplantation in children. Unique molecular identifiers were built into the TCRbeta library. TCRdb reprocessed the PCR reads via MiXCR and lists one record per CDR3 protein. The sample yields just over 950,000 distinct CDR3 sequences, roughly 31% seen once. V trimming: 8 bases; J trimming: 6 bases; junction bases outside the gene matches: 9. Germline V gene sequence: CDR1 MNHNS, CDR2 SASEGT. The CDR3 is made up of 14 amino acids. Notes on this clonotype: The antigen is not known.

Study observations and caveats: Reportedly, only several hundred clones from non-depleted graft cells drove alpha-beta T-cell counts at about two months. Surviving recipient T cells and intrathymic progenitors accounted for some patients' high TCRbeta diversity at day 60. Newly generated T cells supplied most T-cell counts and diversity one year post-transplant.

Sample: PBMCs, mostly from graft donor cells, taken 360 days after TCRalphabeta/CD19-depleted stem cell transplant. The TCR originated in a boy under two years old who had a stem cell transplant for SCID, so the T cells may come from the graft donor. The V and J genes are TRBV6-1 and TRBJ1-5, with 8 positions matching TRBD1. The CDR3 spells CASFDRGWSQPQHF. CDR3 DNA: TGTGCCAGCTTCGACAGGGGATGGAGTCAGCCCCAGCATTTT.